The present T cell receptor (beta chain) was sequenced within a study of yellow fever vaccine responses in identical twins. Study-level findings and limits: Reportedly, twins' vaccine T cell responses looked partly convergent and partly personalized.

One entry per CDR3 protein results from TCRdb running MiXCR on the RT-PCR reads. The table records 3,200 or so distinct CDR3 sequences, about 86% of them present only once. In germline, CDR1 is DFQATT, CDR2 SNEGSKA (reference sequence). Trimming stripped 6 bases from V and 0 bases from J, with 22 bases between. This CDR3 is built from 17 residues. About this clonotype: Its target is unknown.

The starting material was T cells from blood (PBMCs), unsorted or a sorted subset (not recorded which), obtained before or after yellow fever vaccination (not recorded which). The sequence derives from a woman between 18 and 29 years old who received the yellow fever vaccine. V is TRBV20-1 and J is TRBJ2-3; TRBD2 is a possible D gene (5 bases). DNA of the CDR3: TGCAGTGCCGACTCAATTTCCCTAGCCGAGAGCACAGATACGCAGTATTTT. This codes for CSADSISLAESTDTQYF.